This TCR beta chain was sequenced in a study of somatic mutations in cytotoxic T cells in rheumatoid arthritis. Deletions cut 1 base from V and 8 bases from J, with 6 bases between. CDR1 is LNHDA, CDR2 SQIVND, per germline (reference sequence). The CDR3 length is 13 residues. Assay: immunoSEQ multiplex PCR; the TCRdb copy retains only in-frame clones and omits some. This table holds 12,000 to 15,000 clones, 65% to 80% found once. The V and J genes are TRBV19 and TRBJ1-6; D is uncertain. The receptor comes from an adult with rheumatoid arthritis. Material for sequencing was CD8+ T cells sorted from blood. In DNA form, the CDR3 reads TGTGCCAGTAGTATAGTGACCGATTCACCCCTCCACTTT. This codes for CASSIVTDSPLHF.